These T cell receptor beta chains were read from a single sample in a study of cytomegalovirus exposure and HLA in healthy donors. The assay was immunoSEQ multiplex PCR, and TCRdb's table has in-frame clones only and misses some. The sample yields 150,000 to 200,000 clones, roughly 70% seen once. Sequencing input: PBMCs. These receptors were taken from a male donor in good health and CMV-seronegative. Both conserved end residues are part of each CDR3. The D gene is left open where the match is weak. Size is stated for part of the rows, as once, few or many counts, or as a class when the clone is expanded.

V	size	J	D	CDR3	DNA
TRBV20-1	NA	TRBJ2-3	NA	CSASLRNTQYF	TGCAGTGCTAGTTTGAGAAATACGCAGTATTTT
TRBV9	NA	TRBJ1-6	TRBD1	CASSLSTGMGSPLHF	TGTGCCAGCAGCTTATCGACAGGGATGGGCTCACCCCTCCACTTT
TRBV5-1	NA	TRBJ1-4	NA	CASSLGDLGKLFF	TGCGCCAGCAGCTTGGGTGACTTAGGAAAACTGTTTTTT
TRBV5-8	NA	TRBJ2-3	TRBD1	CASSFGQGTDTQYF	TGTGCCAGCAGCTTTGGACAGGGGACAGATACGCAGTATTTT
TRBV5-5	NA	TRBJ2-2	NA	CASSLDRYSSNTGELFF	TGTGCCAGCAGCTTGGACAGGTATTCGTCGAACACCGGGGAGCTGTTTTTT
TRBV7-2	NA	TRBJ2-1	TRBD2	CASSWTSGFYNEQFF	TGTGCCAGCAGCTGGACTAGCGGTTTTTACAATGAGCAGTTCTTC
TRBV21-1	NA	TRBJ1-1	NA	CASSKRTPFQTGGLDTEAFF	TGTGCCAGCAGCAAACGGACCCCTTTCCAGACAGGGGGCTTGGACACTGAAGCTTTCTTT
TRBV7-2	NA	TRBJ1-2	TRBD1	CASSWFDRGSFYTF	TGTGCCAGCAGCTGGTTTGACAGGGGTTCCTTCTACACCTTC
TRBV27	few	TRBJ2-7	NA	CASKVAGQPYEQYF	TGTGCCAGCAAAGTAGCCGGACAGCCCTACGAGCAGTACTTC
TRBV15	few	TRBJ2-7	NA	CATSREGVDYEQYF	TGTGCCACCAGCAGAGAAGGGGTCGACTACGAGCAGTACTTC
TRBV4-3	few	TRBJ1-1	NA	CASSQDRQPNTEAFF	TGCGCCAGCAGCCAAGACAGGCAACCGAACACTGAAGCTTTCTTT
TRBV27	few	TRBJ2-7	NA	CASSRLGQWAYEQYF	TGTGCCAGCAGCCGGCTTGGGCAGTGGGCTTACGAGCAGTACTTC
TRBV11-1	NA	TRBJ2-1	TRBD1	CASSNTGGRVDEQFF	TGTGCCAGCAGCAACACAGGGGGCAGGGTTGATGAGCAGTTCTTC
TRBV2	few	TRBJ1-1	NA	CASSELVVGAFF	TGTGCCAGCAGTGAATTAGTGGTTGGAGCTTTCTTT
TRBV18	NA	TRBJ2-7	TRBD1	CASSPALRDRGNEQYF	TGTGCCAGCTCACCCGCCCTCCGGGACAGGGGGAACGAGCAGTACTTC
TRBV27	once	TRBJ2-1	TRBD2	CASSLSVGGGGGGSSGEQFF	TGTGCCAGCAGTTTATCTGTGGGGGGTGGGGGTGGCGGGAGCTCCGGGGAACAGTTCTTC
TRBV15	NA	TRBJ2-5	TRBD1	CATSREEGGQKRTQYF	TGTGCCACCAGCAGAGAGGAAGGGGGCCAAAAACGGACCCAGTACTTC
TRBV6-1	NA	TRBJ2-2	NA	CASSEGVAHTGELFF	TGTGCCAGCAGTGAAGGGGTAGCGCACACCGGGGAGCTGTTTTTT
TRBV2	NA	TRBJ1-2	TRBD1	CASSARDRGEDGYTF	TGTGCCAGCAGTGCGAGGGACAGGGGGGAGGATGGCTACACCTTC
TRBV10-1	NA	TRBJ2-2	TRBD2	CASMGREGRDRELFF	TGCGCCAGCATGGGGCGGGAGGGCCGGGACCGGGAGCTGTTTTTT
TRBV28	NA	TRBJ2-7	TRBD2	CASSAGTINYEQYF	TGTGCCAGCAGTGCCGGGACTATCAACTACGAGCAGTACTTC
TRBV9	few	TRBJ1-1	NA	CASSPGIDPMNTEAFF	TGTGCCAGCAGCCCCGGGATCGATCCTATGAACACTGAAGCTTTCTTT
TRBV2	NA	TRBJ1-4	NA	CAARGGVGEKLFF	TGTGCCGCGAGGGGGGGCGTAGGTGAAAAACTGTTTTTT
TRBV6-5	NA	TRBJ2-2	NA	CASIPGGNTGELFF	TGTGCCAGCATCCCCGGGGGAAACACCGGGGAGCTGTTTTTT
TRBV27	NA	TRBJ2-7	NA	CASSTEGSGDPYEQYF	TGTGCCAGCAGTACCGAGGGAAGCGGAGACCCCTACGAGCAGTACTTC
TRBV19	NA	TRBJ1-1	NA	CASSILGGSSTEAFF	TGTGCCAGTAGTATACTTGGGGGGTCGAGCACTGAAGCTTTCTTT
TRBV27	NA	TRBJ1-4	NA	CASRPSAGRVVNEKLFF	TGTGCCAGCAGACCCTCCGCGGGACGGGTTGTTAATGAAAAACTGTTTTTT
TRBV18	NA	TRBJ2-6	TRBD1	CASSPRIFDRAGSGANVLTF	TGTGCCAGCTCACCACGTATTTTCGACAGGGCTGGGTCTGGGGCCAACGTCCTGACTTTC
TRBV5-1	NA	TRBJ2-5	TRBD2	CASSLGASGGQETQYF	TGCGCCAGCAGCTTGGGGGCTAGCGGGGGCCAAGAGACCCAGTACTTC
TRBV5-1	NA	TRBJ2-2	NA	CASSPIQGGELFF	TGCGCCAGCAGCCCCATCCAGGGCGGGGAGCTGTTTTTT
TRBV7-3	few	TRBJ1-6	NA	CASSLAGESPLHF	TGTGCCAGCAGCTTAGCAGGGGAATCACCCCTCCACTTT
TRBV10-3	NA	TRBJ1-6	TRBD1	CAIRGTGVQSPLHF	TGTGCCATCCGTGGGACAGGGGTTCAATCACCCCTCCACTTT
TRBV18	NA	TRBJ1-4	NA	CASSPGANEKLFF	TGTGCCAGCTCACCAGGGGCGAATGAAAAACTGTTTTTT
TRBV19	once	TRBJ2-2	NA	CASSISPSLNTGELFF	TGTGCCAGTAGTATATCCCCCTCCCTCAACACCGGGGAGCTGTTTTTT
TRBV6-4	NA	TRBJ2-2	TRBD1	CASSEGGQGNTGELFF	TGTGCCAGCAGTGAAGGGGGACAGGGGAACACCGGGGAGCTGTTTTTT
TRBV2	NA	TRBJ1-5	TRBD1	CASSSQTGVGNQPQHF	TGTGCCAGCAGTTCACAGACAGGGGTCGGCAATCAGCCCCAGCATTTT
TRBV5-4	NA	TRBJ2-7	TRBD1	CASSRQGQGRNEQYF	TGTGCCAGCAGCCGCCAGGGACAGGGGAGGAACGAGCAGTACTTC
TRBV7-2	NA	TRBJ2-7	NA	CASSYFQGSYEQYF	TGTGCCAGCAGCTACTTCCAGGGGTCCTACGAGCAGTACTTC
TRBV28	NA	TRBJ2-4	NA	CASSLFPGVTKNIQYF	TGTGCCAGCAGTTTATTCCCGGGGGTAACCAAAAACATTCAGTACTTC
TRBV4-2	NA	TRBJ2-2	TRBD2	CASSQQLARNTGELFF	TGTGCCAGCAGCCAGCAACTAGCGCGGAACACCGGGGAGCTGTTTTTT
TRBV5-1	NA	TRBJ1-4	TRBD1	CASSWGQIATNEKLFF	TGCGCCAGCAGCTGGGGACAGATTGCAACTAATGAAAAACTGTTTTTT
TRBV18	NA	TRBJ1-4	TRBD1	CASSTMTGINEKLFF	TGTGCCAGCTCAACAATGACAGGGATTAATGAAAAACTGTTTTTT
TRBV5-4	NA	TRBJ1-3	TRBD1	CASSPGQGPYGNTIYF	TGTGCCAGCAGCCCAGGACAGGGGCCGTACGGAAACACCATATATTTT
TRBV19	NA	TRBJ1-2	TRBD1	CASSPRQGLLLGYTF	TGTGCCAGTAGTCCCCGACAGGGGTTGTTGTTGGGCTACACCTTC